Given below is one TCR beta chain in context. The antigen remains undetermined. Single viable CD3+CD4+CD8-CD45RO+ cells were sorted as the memory CD4+ T cells. This sample is drawn from a study of memory CD4+ T cells and cytomegalovirus serostatus. The CDR3 has 15 amino acids. CDR1 is SGHRS and CDR2 is YFSETQ in the germline V gene. Between the trimmed V and J ends, which lost 4 bases and 2 bases, there was a span of 15 bases. Study outcomes and limitations: CMV serostatus prediction reached median AUC approximately 0.95, or 0.91 with US-trained model. CD4+ memory repertoires contained 67 of 164 reported CMV TCRbeta sequences.

As originally analysed: After removing out-of-frame reads, millions of distinct TCRbeta sequences remained. Libraries were prepared by immunoSEQ multiplex PCR; TCRdb keeps only in-frame clonotypes and omits some of them. The D gene and trimming were derived from the DNA, and the V and J assignments and clone size from that table. Of 55,000 or so clones listed, about four fifths are singletons. Sequenced sample: memory CD4+ T cells from blood. The TCR was taken from an adult in good health and CMV-seropositive. The chain uses TRBV5-1 and TRBJ1-2; D possibly corresponds to TRBD1 (6 bases). The CDR3 here is CASSPSPGANYGYTF. For the CDR3, the DNA is TGCGCCAGCAGCCCCTCCCCGGGGGCCAACTATGGCTACACCTTC.